The sample holds a few counts of the clone carrying this TCR beta chain. This sample is drawn from a study of identical twins. The CDR3 totals 14 residues. Trimming took 3 bases from V and 2 from J; bases not matched to a gene: 3. The V gene's germline CDR1 is ENHRY and CDR2 SYGVKD. TCRdb passed the 5' RACE reads through MiXCR, listing each CDR3 protein once. The repertoire holds hundreds of thousands of distinct CDR3 sequences, with 15% to 20% as singletons. The same sample was also studied in work on T cells expressing NK-cell markers.

The rearrangement uses TRBV10-3 and TRBJ2-7, with 8 nucleotides matching TRBD2. The sequence was collected from a woman aged 18-29 years in good health. The sequenced sample was PBMCs. The DNA of the CDR3 is TGTGCCATCAGTGAAGCGGGAGTAACCTACGAGCAGTACTTC. It codes for CAISEAGVTYEQYF.